This T cell receptor beta chain was recorded in a study of T cells in Graves' hyperthyroidism and ophthalmopathy. Study details: Peripheral blood was obtained at initial diagnosis, preceding any treatment. General observations from the study: Blood shared most expanded thyroid clonotypes above 0.001. The model anticipated ophthalmopathy a median around six months pre-onset.

The source material, RNA transcripts, was used to amplify TCR beta CDR3 regions. HTBI primers were employed in a first-round RT-PCR of the TCR CDR3. A single record per CDR3 protein comes from TCRdb applying MiXCR to the multiplex PCR reads. The data contain about 640,000 distinct CDR3 sequences, 20% of them singletons. This clonotype was found a few times. Its specificity is not known. This CDR3 comprises 15 residues. Germline V gene sequence: CDR1 DFQATT, CDR2 SNEGSKA (reference sequence). V trimming: 2 bases; J trimming: 2 bases; junction bases outside the gene matches: 8. Orbital computed tomography and thyroid ultrasound, together with serum TRAb and thyroxine and clinical symptoms, were used for diagnoses.

The genes are TRBV20-1 and TRBJ2-7, with 8 bases lining up with TRBD1. The sequence was obtained from a man aged 25-40 years with Graves' ophthalmopathy. Sequencing was carried out using blood. The CDR3 spells CSARPSTGAAYEQYF. The CDR3 DNA follows: TGCAGTGCTAGACCTTCGACAGGGGCTGCCTACGAGCAGTACTTC.